The 10 T cell receptor beta chains given below trace back to one sample, sequenced in a study of blood T cell repertoires in COVID-19. Produced via immunoSEQ multiplex PCR; TCRdb's table is partial and in-frame only. Here the sample spans more than 300,000 clones, approximately 87% being singletons. Input material: peripheral blood. Source of these receptors: a woman younger than 45 with COVID-19, enrolled during active disease.

This chain connects TRBV29-1 to TRBJ2-3; TRBD1 is a possible D gene (5 bases). The CDR3 sequence is 14 residues long. Germline values: CDR1 SQVTM, CDR2 ANQGSEA. V was trimmed by 5 bases and J by 1 base, leaving 13 bases between them. CDR3 amino acids: CSVFGAWGTDTQYF. CDR3 DNA sequence: TGCAGCGTTTTTGGGGCTTGGGGCACAGATACGCAGTATTTT.

This clone has just a few counts. The CDR3 region is CASSQERDQPQHF. The CDR3 DNA follows: TGTGCCAGCAGCCAGGAGCGGGATCAGCCCCAGCATTTT. This chain connects TRBV7-2 to TRBJ1-5; D gene unclear. V was cut by 5 bases and J by 5 bases, with 10 bases left in between. This CDR3 has 13 residues. Germline CDR1 SGHTA, CDR2 FQGNSA. The full variable domain, completed using reference TRBV7-2 and TRBJ1-5, is GAGVSQSPSNKVTEKGKDVELRCDPISGHTALYWYRQSLGQGLEFLIYFQGNSAPDKSGLPSDRFSAERTGGSVSTLTIQRTQQEDSAVYLCASSQERDQPQHFGDGTRLSIL.

V is TRBV2 and J is TRBJ1-6, with D maybe TRBD1 (5 bases). The CDR3 has 15 residues. Trimming removed 1 base from V and 10 bases from J, with 14 bases in between. The germline gives CDR1 SNHLY, CDR2 FYNNEI. The CDR3 sequence is CASSEDPGPRSPLHF. CDR3 nucleotide sequence: TGTGCCAGCAGTGAAGATCCAGGGCCGAGGTCACCCCTCCACTTT.

The chain combines TRBV7-8 with TRBJ2-4; D perhaps matches TRBD2 (7 bases). The CDR3 loop spans 15 amino acids. V shed 5 bases and J shed 9 bases, with 20 bases lying between them. Germline CDR1 SGHVS, CDR2 FQNEAQ. Here the CDR3 reads CASSREGDYGGIQYF. The CDR3 DNA sequence: TGTGCCAGCAGCCGAGAGGGGGACTACGGTGGCATTCAGTACTTC.

This sequence joins TRBV6-2 or TRBV6-3 and TRBJ2-7, with a weak D call TRBD1 (5 bases). Per germline, CDR1 MNHEY and CDR2 SVGEGT. V lost 1 base and J 2 bases, leaving 6 bases between the germline ends. This CDR3 is 13 amino acids long. This chain's CDR3 is CASSYWGPYEQYF. DNA for the CDR3: TGTGCCAGCAGTTACTGGGGCCCCTACGAGCAGTACTTC.

Here the CDR3 reads CASSAYQGRGNQPQHF. CDR3 DNA: TGTGCCAGTAGTGCCTACCAGGGCCGGGGGAATCAGCCCCAGCATTTT. The chain joins TRBV19 to TRBJ1-5; D is possibly TRBD1 (5 bases). Germline CDR1 and CDR2: LNHDA and SQIVND (reference sequence). The V and J ends lost 5 bases and 4 bases respectively, with 18 bases between them. The CDR3 is 16 amino acids.

The chain employs TRBV18 and TRBJ1-5; TRBD1 agrees at 10 bases. Trimming took 5 bases from V and 3 from J; bases not matched to a gene: 1. This CDR3 contains 14 residues. Germline lookup yields CDR1 KGHSH and CDR2 LQKENI. CDR3 sequence reads: CASSGTGVNQPQHF. CDR3 bases: TGTGCCAGCTCAGGGACAGGGGTCAATCAGCCCCAGCATTTT.

The chain is built from TRBV9 and TRBJ2-2; D gene unclear. V was cut by 3 bases and J by 1 base, with 4 bases left in between. The CDR3 has 13 amino acids. Germline CDR1 SGDLS, CDR2 YYNGEE. The CDR3 nucleotides read TGTGCCAGCAGCGCCTGGAACACCGGGGAGCTGTTTTTT. This encodes CASSAWNTGELFF.

This clone was found a few times. The chain uses TRBV6-5 and TRBJ1-6, with TRBD1 matching 7 bases. V was clipped by 2 bases and J by 5 bases; unmatched bases: 3. The CDR3 is 15 amino acids. Germline V gene lookup returns CDR1 MNHEY and CDR2 SVGAGI. This CDR3 is CASSYAGTDNSPLHF. The DNA of the CDR3 is TGTGCCAGCAGTTACGCCGGGACAGATAATTCACCCCTCCACTTT.

This clone has just a few counts. This chain joins TRBV13 and TRBJ2-2, with 14 nucleotides matching TRBD2. V lost 0 bases, J lost 6 bases, and 6 bases stayed unmatched. The CDR3 totals 18 residues. Germline CDR1 and CDR2: PRHDT and FYEKMQ (reference sequence). CDR3 in DNA: TGTGCCAGCAGCTTAGGCAGGGGACTAGCGGGAGTGGCCGGGGAGCTGTTTTTT. This codes for CASSLGRGLAGVAGELFF.